This T cell receptor beta chain was sequenced in a study of blood T cell repertoires in COVID-19. Across the whole study: Sites across the United States, Italy and Spain contributed samples from acute and convalescent COVID-19. T cells, B-cell-depleted T cells, or PBMCs provided the cDNA or gDNA that served as material.

The authors' processing: Amplifying reference gene primers gave estimates of nucleated cell counts. Sequencing was performed with immunoSEQ multiplex PCR; in TCRdb, only in-frame clones are kept and a portion is missing. D and trimming come from the DNA, and the V and J calls and clone size come from that table. The table has over 350,000 clones, 80% to 90% seen once; the top ten hold under 1.5%. Unmatched junction bases numbered 6, after V lost 5 bases and J lost 6 bases. Germline V gives CDR1 LGHDT, CDR2 YNNKEL (reference sequence). The CDR3 runs 17 residues. The chain joins TRBV3-1 (or the pseudogene TRBV3-2) to TRBJ2-2; 16 nucleotides agree with TRBD2. The source of this sequence is a woman in her 30s with active or convalescent COVID-19. The sequenced material came from peripheral blood. The CDR3 loop is CASSSGLAGGPAGELFF. CDR3 bases: TGTGCCAGCAGCTCGGGACTAGCGGGAGGGCCCGCCGGGGAGCTGTTTTTT.